The source of this T cell receptor beta chain is a study of T-cell reconstitution after alpha-beta-depleted transplantation in children. Study-wide results and limits: After one year, T-cell counts and TCRbeta diversity mostly came from new T cells. Expanded graft clones, several hundred of them, were reportedly the source of alpha-beta T cells about two months after transplant. It was surviving recipient T cells and thymic progenitors that gave some patients high TCRbeta diversity at day 60.

Preparation of the TCRbeta library involved a method that used unique molecular identifiers. MiXCR, run by TCRdb on the PCR reads, gives a single entry per CDR3 protein. There are fewer than 1 million distinct CDR3 sequences in the sample; less than 20% occur only once, and approximately 5% lies in the top ten. Only a few counts were recorded for this clonotype. Antigen unknown. V was cut by 2 bases and J by 4 bases, with 21 bases left in between. The CDR3 is 18 residues long. CDR1 and CDR2 from the germline V gene are SGDLS and YYNGEE. The receptor was derived from a male patient younger than 18 who had a stem cell transplant for acute lymphoblastic leukemia, so the T cells may come from the graft donor. The chain links TRBV9 to TRBJ1-4, with a tentative D call TRBD1 (5 bases). Source: PBMCs, mostly from graft donor cells, taken 360 days after TCRalphabeta/CD19-depleted stem cell transplant. In DNA, the CDR3 is TGTGCCAGCAGCGTGGGACCACCTGGGATCGGGAATAATGAAAAACTGTTTTTT. Translating gives CASSVGPPGIGNNEKLFF.